This is a list of T cell receptor beta chains from one sample in a study of shared clonotypes between healthy human individuals. Sequencing was performed with immunoSEQ multiplex PCR; in TCRdb, only in-frame clones are kept and a portion is missing. The repertoire holds some 1,900,000 clones, approximately 95% seen once, with 0.9% to 1.5% in the top ten. The sample comprised naive CD8+ T cells sorted from blood. Receptors were obtained from a man younger than 35 in good health. Each CDR3 is given with its conserved first and last residue. Each record gives: J gene, clone size, D gene, V gene, CDR3 DNA, CDR3 protein. The D gene is left open where the match is weak. Expanded clones are given a class, and other clones once, few, many or no size at all.

j_gene: TRBJ2-3; abundance: NA; d_gene: TRBD2; v_gene: TRBV9; CDR3nt: TGTGCCAGCAGGGGCGGGAGGAGCACAGATACGCAGTATTTT; CDR3aa: CASRGGRSTDTQYF
j_gene: TRBJ2-5; abundance: NA; d_gene: NA; v_gene: TRBV4-1; CDR3nt: TGCGCCAGCAGCCAAGTTGTAGGGGAAGAGACCCAGTACTTC; CDR3aa: CASSQVVGEETQYF
j_gene: TRBJ1-5; abundance: NA; d_gene: NA; v_gene: TRBV28; CDR3nt: TGTGCCAGCAGTTTGGTCCCAGGGTTGGATCAGCCCCAGCATTTT; CDR3aa: CASSLVPGLDQPQHF
j_gene: TRBJ2-7; abundance: NA; d_gene: TRBD2; v_gene: TRBV7-9; CDR3nt: TGTGCCAGCAGCTCAGGACTAGCTGAAGACGAGCAGTACTTC; CDR3aa: CASSSGLAEDEQYF
j_gene: TRBJ2-3; abundance: once; d_gene: TRBD1; v_gene: TRBV5-6; CDR3nt: TGTGCCAGCAGCTGGGACAGGAGCACAGATACGCAGTATTTT; CDR3aa: CASSWDRSTDTQYF
j_gene: TRBJ2-7; abundance: NA; d_gene: NA; v_gene: TRBV18; CDR3nt: TGTGCCAGCTCACCCCTAGGGGGATCCTACGAGCAGTACTTC; CDR3aa: CASSPLGGSYEQYF
j_gene: TRBJ2-7; abundance: NA; d_gene: TRBD2; v_gene: TRBV7-3; CDR3nt: TGTGCCAGCAGCCATAATAGCGGGGGCTCCTACGAGCAGTACTTC; CDR3aa: CASSHNSGGSYEQYF
j_gene: TRBJ2-2; abundance: NA; d_gene: NA; v_gene: TRBV5-1; CDR3nt: TGCGCCAGCCGGACTTCCCTCAGCGGGGAGCTGTTTTTT; CDR3aa: CASRTSLSGELFF
j_gene: TRBJ1-6; abundance: few; d_gene: TRBD1; v_gene: TRBV27; CDR3nt: TGTGCCAGCAGACCGGGACAGGGTAATTCACCCCTCCACTTT; CDR3aa: CASRPGQGNSPLHF
j_gene: TRBJ2-7; abundance: NA; d_gene: TRBD1; v_gene: TRBV7-9; CDR3nt: TGTGCCAGCAGCTTAGGGACAGGGCCCCACGAGCAGTACTTC; CDR3aa: CASSLGTGPHEQYF
j_gene: TRBJ2-7; abundance: NA; d_gene: NA; v_gene: TRBV21-1; CDR3nt: TGTGCCAGCAGCAAATTGCGGGGAGGTTCCTACGAGCAGTACTTC; CDR3aa: CASSKLRGGSYEQYF
j_gene: TRBJ1-4; abundance: NA; d_gene: NA; v_gene: TRBV27; CDR3nt: TGTGCCAGCAGGCCCGGAGGGGCAACTAATGAAAAACTGTTTTTT; CDR3aa: CASRPGGATNEKLFF
j_gene: TRBJ1-1; abundance: NA; d_gene: TRBD1; v_gene: TRBV6-5; CDR3nt: TGTGCCAGCAGTTACTCGACACAGGGGGCTCCATCTTTCTTT; CDR3aa: CASSYSTQGAPSFF